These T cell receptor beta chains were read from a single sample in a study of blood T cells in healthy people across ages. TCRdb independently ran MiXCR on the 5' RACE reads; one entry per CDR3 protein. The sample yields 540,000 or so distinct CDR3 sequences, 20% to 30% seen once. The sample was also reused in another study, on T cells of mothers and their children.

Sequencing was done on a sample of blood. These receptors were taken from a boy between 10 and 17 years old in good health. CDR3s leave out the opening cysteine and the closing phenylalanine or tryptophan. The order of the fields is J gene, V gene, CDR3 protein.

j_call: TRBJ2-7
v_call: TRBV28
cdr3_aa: ASSFLVPYEQY

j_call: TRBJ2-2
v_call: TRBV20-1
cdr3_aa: SATGLAGAITGELF

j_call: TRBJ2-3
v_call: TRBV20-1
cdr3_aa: SARDLKIGNTQY

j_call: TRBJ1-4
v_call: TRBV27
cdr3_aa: ASSPNHQKLF

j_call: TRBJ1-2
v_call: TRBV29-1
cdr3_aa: SVEEEDVPYGYT

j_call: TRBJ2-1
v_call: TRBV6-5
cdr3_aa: ASSYSGLFNEQF

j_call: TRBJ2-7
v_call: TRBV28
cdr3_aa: ASTPGTSGSYEQY

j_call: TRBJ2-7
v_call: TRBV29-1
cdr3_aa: SVEEQLQATREQY

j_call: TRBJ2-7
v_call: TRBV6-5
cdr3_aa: ASSLFGTGSSYEQY

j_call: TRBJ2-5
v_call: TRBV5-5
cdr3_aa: ASSMVAGREETQY

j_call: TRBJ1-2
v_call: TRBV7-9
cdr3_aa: ASSSGTPSGGYT

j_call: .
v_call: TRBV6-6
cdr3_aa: ASSYEGGSSYEQY

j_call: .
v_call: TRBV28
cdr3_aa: ASSSQPTYNEQF

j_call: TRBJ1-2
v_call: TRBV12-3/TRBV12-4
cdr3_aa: ASSFIPGYT

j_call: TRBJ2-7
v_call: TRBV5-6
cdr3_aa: ASSLELVGAREQY

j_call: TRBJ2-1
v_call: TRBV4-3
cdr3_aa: ASSQDPRGPYNEQF

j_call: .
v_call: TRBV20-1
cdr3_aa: SARDAGGVNEQF

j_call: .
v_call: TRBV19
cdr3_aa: ASSAAGTDYEQY

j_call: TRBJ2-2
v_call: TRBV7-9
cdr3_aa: ASSLSPALGGELF

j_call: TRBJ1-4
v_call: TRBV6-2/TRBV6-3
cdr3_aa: ASSGQYINEKLF

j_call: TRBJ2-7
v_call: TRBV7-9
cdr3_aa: ASSPGLAGDLTYEQY

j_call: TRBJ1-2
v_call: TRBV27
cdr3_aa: ASSLSSFGGKDGYT

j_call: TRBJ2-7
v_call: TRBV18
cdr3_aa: ASSRTDSTYEQY

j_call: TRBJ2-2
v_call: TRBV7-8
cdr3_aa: ASRDPGLATKFANTGELF

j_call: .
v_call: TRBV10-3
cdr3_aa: AVQAAIPYEQY

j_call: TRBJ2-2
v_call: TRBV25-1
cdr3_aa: ASSEGFGSGELF

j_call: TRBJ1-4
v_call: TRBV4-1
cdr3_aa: ASSQTPGRNNEKLF

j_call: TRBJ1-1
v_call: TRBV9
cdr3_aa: ASSKDPGWDTEAF

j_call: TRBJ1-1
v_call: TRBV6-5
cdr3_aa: ASSSTKPGRGSGNTEAF

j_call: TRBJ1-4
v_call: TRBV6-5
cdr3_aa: ASSDTGGRTNEKLF

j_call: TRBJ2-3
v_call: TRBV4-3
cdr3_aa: ASSQGGGGPLLSTDTQY

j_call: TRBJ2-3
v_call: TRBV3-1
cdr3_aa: ASSSGTSSTDTQY

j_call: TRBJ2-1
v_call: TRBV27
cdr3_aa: ASRPTGGSYNEQF

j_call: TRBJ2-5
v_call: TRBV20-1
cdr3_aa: SALAGVETQY

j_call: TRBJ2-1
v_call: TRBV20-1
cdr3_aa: SAPLGGLYNEQF

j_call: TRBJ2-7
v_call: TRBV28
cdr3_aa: ASSPEGSGSYEQY

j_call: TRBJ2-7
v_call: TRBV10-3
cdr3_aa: AISGGTGSPSGRTSYEQY

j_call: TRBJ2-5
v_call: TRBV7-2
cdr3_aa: ASSLALLAGVRETQY

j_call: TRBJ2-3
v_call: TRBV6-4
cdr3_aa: ASSANTPGGYTQY

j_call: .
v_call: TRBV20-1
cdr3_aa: SARALQADNEQF

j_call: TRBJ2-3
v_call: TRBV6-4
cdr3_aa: ASSDSEGASDTQY

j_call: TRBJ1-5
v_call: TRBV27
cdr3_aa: ASSSPRDTGQPQH

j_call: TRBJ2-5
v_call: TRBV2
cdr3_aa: ASSHWTGGVETQY

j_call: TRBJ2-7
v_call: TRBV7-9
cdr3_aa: ASSAVTGTQAEQY

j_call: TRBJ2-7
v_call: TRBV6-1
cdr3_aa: ASRAGISYEQY

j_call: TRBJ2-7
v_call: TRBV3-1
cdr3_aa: ASSQDEGSAEQY

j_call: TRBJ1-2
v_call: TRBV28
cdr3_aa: ASSSGFNYGYT

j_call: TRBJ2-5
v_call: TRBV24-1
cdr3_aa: ATSDKGGGLQETQY

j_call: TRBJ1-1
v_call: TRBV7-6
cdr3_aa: ASSLDGTGHAEAF

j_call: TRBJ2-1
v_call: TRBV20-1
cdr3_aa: SARDNGGLDYHNGQF

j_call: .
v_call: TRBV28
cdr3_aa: ASSRGEQF

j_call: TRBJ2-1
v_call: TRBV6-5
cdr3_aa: ASSYSGGNNEQF

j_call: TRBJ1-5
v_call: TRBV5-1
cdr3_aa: ASSLEGQSNQPQH